Listed here are 13 T cell receptor beta chains from one sample, sequenced in a study of immune evolution from preneoplasia to lung adenocarcinoma. This table comes from immunoSEQ multiplex PCR, and its TCRdb copy is limited to in-frame clones, with some not included. The table includes just over 7,500 clones, roughly 84% detected once. What was sequenced was FFPE minimally invasive lung adenocarcinoma tissue. The receptors come from a person aged 80 or older with lung adenocarcinoma.

The V call is TRBV7-9, the J call TRBJ2-7; TRBD1 matches at 7 bases. The CDR3 has 14 residues. The J segment lost 3 bases and the V segment lost 5 bases, leaving 7 bases of the junction unmatched. Looked up from germline, CDR1 is SEHNR and CDR2 is FQNEAQ (reference sequence). The CDR3 DNA reads as TGTGCCAGCAGCCCAGGGGGATGGATCTACGAGCAGTACTTC. It encodes CASSPGGWIYEQYF. Drawing the rest from reference TRBV7-9 and TRBJ2-7, the complete variable domain is DTGVSQNPRHKITKRGQNVTFRCDPISEHNRLYWYRQTLGQGPEFLTYFQNEAQLEKSRLLSDRFSAERPKGSFSTLEIQRTEQGDSAMYLCASSPGGWIYEQYFGPGTRLTVT.

This chain connects TRBV30 to TRBJ1-1; TRBD1 might be the D (6 bases). CDR3 length equals 14 residues. Germline V gives CDR1 GTSNPN, CDR2 SVGIG (reference sequence). V dropped 4 bases and J dropped 0 bases, with 12 bases sitting between them. CDR3 sequence: CAWTGESLNTEAFF. The CDR3, as DNA: TGTGCCTGGACAGGGGAGTCCCTGAACACTGAAGCTTTCTTT.

This clone appeared once. The chain couples TRBV11-2 to TRBJ2-5; D may be TRBD1 or TRBD2 (6 bases each). Trimming cost V 2 bases and J 2 bases, with 12 bases left between them. CDR3 length equals 15 residues. Germline V CDR1 and CDR2: SGHAT, FQNNGV. CDR3 residues: CASSLQGGGQETQYF. The CDR3 DNA follows: TGTGCCAGCAGCTTACAAGGGGGAGGACAAGAGACCCAGTACTTC.

CDR3 DNA sequence: TGCGCCAGCAGCCCGACCTCGGGACAGGGTTACGGCTACACCTTC. Protein product: CASSPTSGQGYGYTF. V usage is TRBV4-3 and J usage is TRBJ1-2; 9 bases are a match to TRBD1. The germline V gene has CDR1 LGHNA and CDR2 YSLEER. The CDR3 has 15 amino acids. The trim removed 4 bases at V and 8 bases at J, leaving 11 bases unmatched.

The rearrangement links TRBV9 to TRBJ2-3; 7 nucleotides align to TRBD1. The CDR3 totals 15 residues. V was clipped by 4 bases and J by 0 bases; unmatched bases: 5. Germline CDR1 SGDLS, CDR2 YYNGEE. The CDR3 region is CASSYGTASTDTQYF. CDR3 coding DNA: TGTGCCAGCAGCTACGGGACAGCTAGCACAGATACGCAGTATTTT.

The rearrangement links TRBV20-1 to TRBJ1-1, with D unclear. This CDR3 comprises 10 residues. Trimming removed 7 bases at V and 7 bases at J, with 10 bases between. The germline V gene encodes CDR1 DFQATT and CDR2 SNEGSKA (reference sequence). The CDR3 spells CSVNYNEAFF. Written as DNA, the CDR3 is TGCAGTGTGAATTACAATGAAGCTTTCTTT.

The chain links TRBV5-6 to TRBJ2-7, with D perhaps TRBD1 (5 bases). The CDR3 covers 14 residues. The germline V gene encodes CDR1 SGHDT and CDR2 YYEEEE. Trimming shortened V by 6 bases and J by 7 bases, and 20 bases separated the two germline ends. The CDR3 loop reads CASTSSGWRLEQYF. The CDR3 DNA sequence: TGTGCCAGCACTTCGTCAGGGTGGCGTTTGGAGCAGTACTTC.

V is TRBV6-5 and J is TRBJ1-2; TRBD1 is a possible D gene (6 bases). The CDR3 is made up of 14 amino acids. V was trimmed by 4 bases and J by 7 bases, leaving 16 bases between them. Germline CDR1 reads MNHEY; CDR2 reads SVGAGI. DNA of the CDR3: TGTGCCAGCAGTTTCAACTTTAGACAGGTTGGCTACACCTTC. Translated, it gives CASSFNFRQVGYTF.

The CDR3 loop is CASGRTASYEQYF. The DNA for the CDR3 is TGTGCCAGCGGAAGGACAGCCTCCTACGAGCAGTACTTC. The chain is built from TRBV27 and TRBJ2-7, with D perhaps TRBD1 (6 bases). CDR3 length equals 13 residues. V was trimmed by 8 bases and J by 0 bases, leaving 11 bases between them. Germline V lookup: CDR1 MNHEY, CDR2 SMNVEV (reference sequence).

A single count supports this clone. The chain carries TRBV11-3 and TRBJ2-1; D is perhaps TRBD2 (5 bases). Trimming removed 2 bases at V and 10 bases at J, with 12 bases between. CDR1 is SGHNT and CDR2 is YENEEA in the germline V gene. The CDR3 loop spans 13 amino acids. The DNA for the CDR3 is TGTGCCAGCAGCTTACGAGGCCCGGGGGAGCAGTTCTTC. Encoded protein: CASSLRGPGEQFF.

V and J are TRBV4-2 and TRBJ2-7, with D tentatively TRBD1 or TRBD2 (5 bases each). There are 13 residues in the CDR3. The germline V gene encodes CDR1 LGHNA and CDR2 YNFKEQ. Trimming took 1 base from V and 5 from J, leaving 9 bases between them. CDR3 amino acids: CASSQAGTNEQYF. Written as DNA, the CDR3 is TGTGCCAGCAGCCAAGCGGGGACCAACGAGCAGTACTTC.

The chain carries TRBV28 and TRBJ1-2; 8 bases line up with TRBD1. This CDR3 contains 14 residues. Trimming at V came to 5 bases and at J to 8 bases, leaving 10 bases not matched to a gene. CDR1 and CDR2 from the germline V gene are MDHEN and SYDVKM. The CDR3 DNA reads TGTGCCAGCAGTACGGACAGGGCCTTGGAGGGCTACACCTTC. Amino acid sequence: CASSTDRALEGYTF.

This clone has a single count. The J gene is TRBJ1-5, the V gene TRBV19, with TRBD1 matching over 9 bases. This CDR3 region has 17 residues. V lost 6 bases, J lost 6 bases, and 15 bases stayed unmatched. Per germline, CDR1 LNHDA and CDR2 SQIVND (reference sequence). CDR3 nucleotide sequence: TGTGCCAGTAGATCGGTATTTGGGACAGGGATAAGTCAGCCCCAGCATTTT. It encodes CASRSVFGTGISQPQHF.